The clone carrying this TCR beta chain was seen only once. Antigen unknown. Assay: immunoSEQ multiplex PCR; the TCRdb copy retains only in-frame clones and omits some. The table records some 290,000 clones, approximately 86% of them present only once. The data derive from a study of Ad26.COV2.S vaccination and SARS-CoV-2 variants. Study-wide context: The vaccine Ad26.COV2.S was put into the muscle once, or twice with 56 days between. Study-level findings and limits: Substantial breadth in spike-specific CD8+ and CD4+ T cell responses was reportedly seen after vaccination.

This CDR3 is built from 16 residues. CDR1 and CDR2 (germline): SNHLY, FYNNEI. Trimming removed 8 bases at V and 7 bases at J, with 21 bases between. The treatment was: roughly 20 received Ad26.COV2.S at low or high dose, single or two shots; roughly 5 received placebo; per-sample allocation not given. Sampling was done on day 63 after the first vaccine or placebo injection. An Ad26 vector was used to express Wuhan-strain SARS-CoV-2 spike as the vaccine. The sample in question was peripheral blood, obtained in a trial of Ad26.COV2.S vaccine versus placebo. J is TRBJ1-6 and V is TRBV2, with D perhaps matching TRBD1 (6 bases). The sequence was collected from a person between 18 and 60 years old who received the Ad26.COV2.S COVID-19 vaccine or a placebo. The CDR3, as DNA: TGTGCCAGCCACTTCCTCCCGGGGGGGCTGAATTCACCCCTCCACTTT. It translates to CASHFLPGGLNSPLHF. The entire variable domain, with the rest obtained from reference TRBV2 and TRBJ1-6, is as follows: EPEVTQTPSHQVTQMGQEVILRCVPISNHLYFYWYRQILGQKVEFLVSFYNNEISEKSEIFDDQFSVERPDGSNFTLKIRSTKLEDSAMYFCASHFLPGGLNSPLHFGNGTRLTVT.